This TCR beta chain was recorded in a study of cytomegalovirus exposure and HLA in healthy donors. Regarding this clone: Its antigen is unidentified.

Germline V gene data show CDR1 as SQVTM and CDR2 as ANQGSEA. Losses at the gene ends were 4 bases for V and 9 bases for J; bases not matched to a gene: 23. This CDR3 contains 19 residues. Whole-study findings and limits: It was reported in a later analysis that an Asian-associated ancestry cluster showed fewer N-insertions than the roughly 670-donor mean. The dataset shows that most TCR sequences were rare, while some public TCRs occurred in many donors.

The PCR ran on 60 Vbeta and 13 Jbeta primers. Measured with immunoSEQ multiplex PCR; TCRdb has only the in-frame clones, and not every one. The data show tens of thousands of clones, about three fifths seen once. The chain uses TRBV29-1 and TRBJ2-1, with 11 nucleotides matching TRBD2. Sequences were obtained from PBMCs. This TCR derives from a man aged 25-40 years in good health and CMV-seronegative. The CDR3 sequence is CSVVVGLAGGRRNFGEQFF. CDR3 DNA sequence: TGCAGCGTTGTAGTCGGGCTAGCGGGGGGCCGTCGGAACTTTGGTGAGCAGTTCTTC.